The source of this T cell receptor (beta chain) is a study of shared clonotypes between healthy human individuals. Per germline, CDR1 SQVTM and CDR2 ANQGSEA. With 6 bases removed from V and 8 bases from J, the gap between germline ends came to 17 bases. The CDR3 is 13 residues long. Repertoires were generated with immunoSEQ multiplex PCR, while TCRdb's copy carries only in-frame clones and drops some. The sample has a few hundred thousand clones; approximately 79% are singletons. The chain combines TRBV29-1 with TRBJ2-1, with D possibly called TRBD1 or TRBD2 (6 bases each). The TCR originated in a man aged 25 to 40 in good health. The sample consisted of memory CD4+ T cells sorted from blood. Stated subset: CD45RA-negative fraction. The CDR3 nucleotides are TGCAGCGTCGGGGGCTGGGGGCTGGATGAGCAGTTCTTC. It translates to CSVGGWGLDEQFF.